The source of this T cell receptor beta chain is a study of naive CD8 T cells in extremely preterm neonates (dated by TCRdb to about 2017). With respect to the entire study: The adult participants' age range is given as 25-50 years in the abstract but as 20-50 years in the methods. TCRbeta CDR3 repertoires of sorted naive CD8+ T cells were compared across four age groups: extremely preterm neonates, term neonates, young children and adults.

TCRbeta CDR3 regions were amplified from genomic DNA by a two-step, bias-controlled multiplex PCR. Primers specific for every TRBV and TRBJ gene segment were included in the multiplex PCR. The immunoSEQ Assay was used to generate the TCRbeta repertoire data. Per the original workflow: To merge closely related sequences, reads went through filtering and clustering using a relative-frequency ratio and a modified nearest-neighbor algorithm. The V, D and J gene assignments for CDR3 sequences were based on IMGT annotation. Template counts were corrected for PCR amplification bias and quantified by comparison with synthetic TCR CDR3 analog sequences. Only unique productive sequences, that is, in-frame CDR3 sequences lacking stop codons, were included in the analyses. Clonality, defined as 1 minus Pielou's evenness, and iChao1 richness were computed with the immunoSEQ Analyzer software. JMP was used for statistical testing, with Student's t-test or a non-parametric test applied depending on Shapiro-Wilk normality results. Imported from immuneACCESS, the table was reduced by TCRdb to in-frame sequences with V and J called. These copies leave out some clones; in studies compared against another copy, an unresolved V gene accounts for under half, and the cause of the remainder is not known. V, J and clone size are taken as reported in that table, and D and trimming were inferred from the DNA itself. For this sample the table gives about 5,100 clones, of which almost 99% were detected only once. The ten largest account for around 0.5% of the sample.

CDR1 and CDR2, looked up from the germline V gene, are SGDLS and YYNGEE. From its cysteine to its phenylalanine, the CDR3 spans 14 amino acids. Left in the record is the CDR3 DNA by itself, 42 bases read in frame from the first base. V has 3 bases trimmed and J has 1 base trimmed; junction bases matching no gene number 2. The peripheral blood donors were five healthy children aged roughly 15-60 months who were having elective routine surgery, plus five healthy nonsmoking adults. The adult controls were healthy nonsmokers between about 19 and 55 years old, with a median age of roughly 38 years. A FACSAria III cell sorter was used to sort live, Annexin V-negative naive CD8+ T cells (CD3+CD8+CD45RA+CCR7+). Per sample, between roughly 18,000 and 100,000 naive CD8+ T cells were obtained by sorting. Mononuclear cells were isolated from diluted blood by Ficoll-Paque density gradient centrifugation. Mononuclear cells were cryopreserved in roughly 10% DMSO with approximately 90% FBS and stored long term at -150°C before sorting. After thawing, the cells were stained with Annexin V and with antibodies against CD3, CD8, CCR7 and CD45RA. The DNeasy Blood and Tissue Kit was used to extract genomic DNA from sorted cell pellets that had been snap-frozen.

A note on this clone: This clone's antigen is unknown. Nothing much larger sits one base from this clone, and base qualities are not available.

Findings and caveats that apply to the study as a whole: A higher proportion of shared CDR3 nucleotide sequences was found in preterm neonates (around 2.7%) than in term neonates (0.4%), young children (roughly 0.03%) and adults (around 0.01%). To track T cell development within individuals, the authors urged prospective longitudinal studies of preterm and term neonates. As limitations, the authors pointed to a small sample size and variable productive template counts among preterm samples. Compared with the older groups, preterm CDR3s were shorter and closer to germline, carrying fewer N additions and showing less junctional trimming. Preterm neonates had significantly lower iChao1 richness than all other age groups (p < 0.05) and an even clone distribution, indicating a less rich repertoire.

The chain is made from TRBV9 and TRBJ1-1, and TRBD1 aligns with 8 junction nucleotides. What was sequenced was naive CD8+ T cells from blood. The receptor comes from a human donor in good health. The encoded CDR3 is CASSEGQANTEAFF. The DNA sequence is given as TGTGCCAGCAGCGAGGGACAGGCGAACACTGAAGCTTTCTTT.